This entry concerns a single T cell receptor beta chain. The data belong to a study of cytomegalovirus exposure and HLA in healthy donors. At the level of the study: Inside one of the first data releases sat about 91 million unique TCRs taken from HLA-typed donors.

The PCR employed 60 Vbeta primers together with 13 Jbeta primers. Using immunoSEQ multiplex PCR, the repertoire was profiled, and TCRdb retains in-frame clones only, with some absent. The table includes some 190,000 clones, about 81% detected once. The CDR3 spans 16 residues. Per germline, CDR1 SEHNR and CDR2 FQNEAQ (reference sequence). With V trimmed by 5 bases and J by 5 bases, 12 bases remained unmatched. Sequenced sample: PBMCs. The chain links TRBV7-9 to TRBJ2-7; TRBD1 matches 10 bases. This TCR derives from a middle-aged man in good health and CMV-seronegative. The CDR3 loop reads CASSLDGTGEYDEQYF. CDR3 nucleotide sequence: TGTGCCAGCAGCCTAGATGGGACAGGGGAGTATGACGAGCAGTACTTC.